Here is one T cell receptor (beta chain) with its context. This sample is part of a study of blood T cells in healthy people across ages. Extractions gave at least 6 micrograms of total RNA per sample. Primers used in a second PCR of about 7 to 12 cycles were a sample-barcoded 5' primer and a J-beta primer mix. TCRdb redid the calling of the 5' RACE reads with MiXCR, one entry per CDR3 protein. In the table there are around 780,000 distinct CDR3 sequences, under 30% of which are singletons. CDR1 GTSNPN and CDR2 SVGIG come from the germline V gene (reference sequence). The CDR3 has 12 amino acids. The V and J ends lost 5 bases and 6 bases respectively, with 12 bases between them. The sample also formed part of further work on T cells of mothers and their children.

The chain uses TRBV30 and TRBJ2-3; D gene ambiguous. Sample: blood. The source is a boy younger than 18 in good health. Here the CDR3 reads CAWGLGMDTQYF. CDR3 DNA sequence: TGTGCCTGGGGGCTTGGGATGGATACGCAGTATTTT. The full variable domain, rest sourced from reference TRBV30 and TRBJ2-3, is SQTIHQWPATLVQPVGSPLSLECTVEGTSNPNLYWYRQAAGRGLQLLFYSVGIGQISSEVPQNLSASRPQDRQFILSSKKLLLSDSGFYLCAWGLGMDTQYFGPGTRLTVL.